These 17 T cell receptor beta chains originate from one sample sequenced in a study of cytomegalovirus exposure and HLA in healthy donors. Amplification used 60 Vbeta primers and 13 Jbeta primers. The table came from immunoSEQ multiplex PCR; TCRdb's copy has only in-frame clones and leaves some out. The table has approximately 110,000 clones, about 78% seen once. Material for sequencing was PBMCs. The receptors come from a middle-aged woman in good health and CMV-seropositive.

This chain uses TRBV6-5 with TRBJ1-1; 8 nucleotides agree with TRBD1. V trimming: 6 bases; J trimming: 4 bases; junction bases outside the gene matches: 10. Looked up from germline, CDR1 is MNHEY and CDR2 is SVGAGI. The CDR3 extends over 15 amino acids. As DNA, the CDR3 is TGTGCCAGCAGCTCCCTCTTAACAGGGGGCACTGAAGCTTTCTTT. It translates to CASSSLLTGGTEAFF.

The V and J genes are TRBV18 and TRBJ1-1, with 9 bases lining up with TRBD1. This CDR3 contains 16 residues. Trimming at V came to 1 base and at J to 0 bases, leaving 3 bases not matched to a gene. The germline V gene encodes CDR1 KGHSH and CDR2 LQKENI. The CDR3: CASSPRGQGLNTEAFF. As DNA, the CDR3 is TGTGCCAGCTCACCACGGGGACAGGGTCTGAACACTGAAGCTTTCTTT.

This clone was found a few times. V gene TRBV4-3 combines with J gene TRBJ2-3; TRBD2 matches at 9 bases. V lost 0 bases, J lost 4 bases, and 8 bases stayed unmatched. Looked up from germline, CDR1 is LGHNA and CDR2 is YSLEER. This CDR3 has 17 residues. The CDR3, as DNA: TGCGCCAGCAGCCAAGATAATGGCGGGGGGGCCTCAGATACGCAGTATTTT. Amino acids: CASSQDNGGGASDTQYF.

The chain recombines TRBV5-8 with TRBJ2-7; TRBD1 aligns across 8 bases. J was trimmed by 4 bases and V by 3 bases; bases with no gene match: 12. CDR1 and CDR2 (germline): SGHTS, YDEGEE. This CDR3 has 16 amino acids. The CDR3 nucleotides read TGTGCCAGCAGCTATAGGGTAGGACAGGGTCGGTACGAGCAGTACTTC. Protein: CASSYRVGQGRYEQYF.

This clone showed up just a few times. The genes are TRBV7-2 and TRBJ2-7; 9 bases agree with TRBD1. CDR1 is SGHTA and CDR2 is FQGNSA in the germline V gene. V lost 5 bases, J lost 2 bases, and 10 bases stayed unmatched. The CDR3 has 16 amino acids. The CDR3 reads CASSTHRGQGPYEQYF. The CDR3 DNA sequence: TGTGCCAGCAGCACTCATAGGGGACAGGGACCCTACGAGCAGTACTTC.

This clone was counted between two and nine times. The chain uses TRBV29-1 and TRBJ2-1, with 9 bases that match TRBD2. There are 13 residues in the CDR3. Per the germline V gene, CDR1 is SQVTM and CDR2 is ANQGSEA. Germline trimming cut 6 bases from V and 8 bases from J; bases unmatched to any gene: 8. This CDR3 is CSVLRRGGDEQFF. The DNA for the CDR3 is TGCAGCGTGCTCCGGCGGGGGGGCGATGAGCAGTTCTTC.

The chain uses TRBV27 and TRBJ1-5; weak D call: TRBD1 (5 bases). The CDR3 totals 13 residues. The germline CDR1 and CDR2 sequences are MNHEY and SMNVEV (reference sequence). V lost 6 bases to trimming and J lost 7 bases, with 13 bases between them. The CDR3 DNA reads TGTGCCAGCAGCTGGGGGGGTGGCCAGCCCCAGCATTTT. This translates into CASSWGGGQPQHF.

The chain combines TRBV5-6 with TRBJ2-7; 8 nucleotides align to TRBD1. Germline-derived CDR1 and CDR2 are SGHDT and YYEEEE. V shed 4 bases and J 3 bases; nucleotides not matched to a gene: 9. The CDR3 runs to 15 residues. DNA for the CDR3: TGTGCCAGCAGCCAACAGATGGGACAGGACTACGAGCAGTACTTC. It yields the protein CASSQQMGQDYEQYF.

This chain joins TRBV4-1 and TRBJ2-5, with 7 bases lining up with TRBD2. This CDR3 spans 15 amino acids. Germline lookup yields CDR1 MGHRA and CDR2 YSYEKL. After removal of 0 bases from V and 3 bases from J, the junction contained 4 bases not matched to a gene. CDR3 in DNA: TGCGCCAGCAGCCAAGATCCCCGGGGGGAAGAGACCCAGTACTTC. Protein product: CASSQDPRGEETQYF.

As for this clone: This sample includes further DNA sequences coding for the same CDR3. The chain has TRBV4-2 and TRBJ2-7, with D perhaps TRBD1 (5 bases). Germline values: CDR1 LGHNA, CDR2 YNFKEQ. The V end was cut by 0 bases, the J end by 2 bases, with 5 bases between. The CDR3 totals 13 residues. The chain's CDR3 is CASSQDRAYEQYF. The DNA of the CDR3 is TGTGCCAGCAGCCAAGACAGGGCCTACGAGCAGTACTTC.

This chain connects TRBV29-1 to TRBJ2-7, with D uncertain. This CDR3 spans 14 amino acids. From germline, CDR1 is SQVTM and CDR2 ANQGSEA. V gave up 4 bases and J gave up 3 bases, with 16 bases separating them. CDR3 nucleotide sequence: TGCAGCGTTGGGTACGGAGCATTAGGCTACGAGCAGTACTTC. It translates to CSVGYGALGYEQYF.

V and J are TRBV4-2 and TRBJ1-2; 9 nucleotides agree with TRBD1. With 5 bases clipped from V and 5 bases from J, the junction kept 6 bases outside the gene matches. The CDR3 covers 14 residues. CDR1 LGHNA and CDR2 YNFKEQ come from the germline V gene. The CDR3 DNA follows: TGTGCCAGCAGCACACAGGGGGCCAGTTATGGCTACACCTTC. It translates to CASSTQGASYGYTF.

A single count supports this clone. The chain carries TRBV6-5 and TRBJ1-5, with TRBD1 matching over 8 bases. The junction had 8 bases not matched to a gene; V was cut back by 6 bases and J by 4 bases. Germline values: CDR1 MNHEY, CDR2 SVGAGI. This CDR3 region has 15 residues. The CDR3 spells CASRSQQGGNQPQHF. The CDR3 DNA reads TGTGCCAGCAGATCACAACAGGGGGGGAATCAGCCCCAGCATTTT.

The rearrangement uses TRBV2 and TRBJ2-7, with a tentative D call TRBD2 (7 bases). This CDR3 spans 15 amino acids. Trimming stripped 3 bases from V and 2 bases from J, with 14 bases between. Per germline, CDR1 SNHLY and CDR2 FYNNEI. The chain's CDR3 is CASSEVKGGTYEQYF. The CDR3 DNA is TGTGCCAGCAGTGAGGTCAAGGGGGGGACCTACGAGCAGTACTTC. The variable domain in full, completed from reference TRBV2 and TRBJ2-7, reads EPEVTQTPSHQVTQMGQEVILRCVPISNHLYFYWYRQILGQKVEFLVSFYNNEISEKSEIFDDQFSVERPDGSNFTLKIRSTKLEDSAMYFCASSEVKGGTYEQYFGPGTRLTVT.

Written as DNA, the CDR3 is TGTGCCAGCAGCTCACTAGGGGGTTTGAACTATGGCTACACCTTC. Translation: CASSSLGGLNYGYTF. This chain links TRBV7-6 with TRBJ1-2, with D possibly matching TRBD1 (6 bases). From germline, CDR1 is SGHVS and CDR2 FNYEAQ. This CDR3 region has 15 residues. V lost 4 bases, J lost 2 bases, and 14 bases lay in between.

This clone was seen more than once but under ten times. V is TRBV19 and J is TRBJ1-5, with D uncertain. The germline V and J ends were trimmed by 7 bases and 0 bases, with 13 bases remaining between them. Per the germline V gene, CDR1 is LNHDA and CDR2 is SQIVND (reference sequence). The CDR3 loop spans 15 amino acids. The CDR3, as DNA: TGTGCCAGTAATCCCTCGCGTAATAGCAATCAGCCCCAGCATTTT. This translates into CASNPSRNSNQPQHF.

The chain links TRBV6-5 to TRBJ1-2; a weak D match, TRBD1 (5 bases). This CDR3 contains 16 residues. Germline CDR1 is MNHEY and CDR2 is SVGAGI. Trimming shortened V by 2 bases and J by 8 bases, and 21 bases separated the two germline ends. CDR3 sequence (DNA): TGTGCCAGCAGTTACGGTTATGCGGGACCCCTGGGGGGCTACACCTTC. The encoded protein is CASSYGYAGPLGGYTF.